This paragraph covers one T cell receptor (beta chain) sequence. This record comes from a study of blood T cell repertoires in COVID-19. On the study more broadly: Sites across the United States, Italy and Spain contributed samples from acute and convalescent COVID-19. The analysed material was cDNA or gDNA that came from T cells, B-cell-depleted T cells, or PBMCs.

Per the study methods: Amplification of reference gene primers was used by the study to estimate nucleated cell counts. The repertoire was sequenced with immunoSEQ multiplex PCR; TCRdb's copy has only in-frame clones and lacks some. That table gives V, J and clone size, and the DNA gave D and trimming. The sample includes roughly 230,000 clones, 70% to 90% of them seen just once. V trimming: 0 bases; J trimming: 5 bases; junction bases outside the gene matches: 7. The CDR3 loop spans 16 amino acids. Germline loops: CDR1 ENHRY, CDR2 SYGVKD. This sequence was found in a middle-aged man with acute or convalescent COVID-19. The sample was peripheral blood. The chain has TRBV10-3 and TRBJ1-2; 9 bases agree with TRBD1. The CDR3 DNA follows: TGTGCCATCAGTGAGTCCTTTACTGACAGGGGGTATGGCTACACCTTC. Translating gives CAISESFTDRGYGYTF.